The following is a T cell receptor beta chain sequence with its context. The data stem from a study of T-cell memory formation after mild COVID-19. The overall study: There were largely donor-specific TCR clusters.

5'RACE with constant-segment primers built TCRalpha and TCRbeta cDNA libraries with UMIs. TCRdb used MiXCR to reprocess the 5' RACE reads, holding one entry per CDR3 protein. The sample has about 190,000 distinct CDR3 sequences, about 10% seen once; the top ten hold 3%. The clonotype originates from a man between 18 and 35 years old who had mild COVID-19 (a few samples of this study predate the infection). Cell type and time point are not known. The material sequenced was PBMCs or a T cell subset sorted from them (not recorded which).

CDR3 protein: CASSYARVVTGELFF. The DNA for the CDR3 is TGTGCCAGCAGTTACGCTCGGGTGGTTACCGGGGAGCTGTTTTTT. V gene TRBV6-7 combines with J gene TRBJ2-2; no reliable D call. TRBV6-7 is marked as an open reading frame, function uncertain. The ends were cut back, 2 bases at V and 5 bases at J, with 12 bases in the middle. This CDR3 contains 15 residues.